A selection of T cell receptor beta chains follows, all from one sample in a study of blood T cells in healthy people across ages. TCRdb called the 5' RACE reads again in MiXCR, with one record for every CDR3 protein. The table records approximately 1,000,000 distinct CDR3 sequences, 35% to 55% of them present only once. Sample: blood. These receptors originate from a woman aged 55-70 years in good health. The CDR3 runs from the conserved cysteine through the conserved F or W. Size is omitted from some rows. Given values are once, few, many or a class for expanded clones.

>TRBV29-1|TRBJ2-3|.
CSVDGTSGASTDMQYF
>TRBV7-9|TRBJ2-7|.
CASSSKIGGTYEQYF
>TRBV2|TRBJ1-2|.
CASSPRDRGTYGYTF
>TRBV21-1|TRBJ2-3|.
CASKWRLAGATQYF
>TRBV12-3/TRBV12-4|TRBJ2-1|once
CASITNGSPSCNEQFF
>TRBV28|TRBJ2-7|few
CASSLLRTPYEQYF
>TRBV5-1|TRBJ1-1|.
CASSFGTGGVTEAFF
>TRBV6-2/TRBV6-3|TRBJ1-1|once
CASSCHRRGQGDTEAFF
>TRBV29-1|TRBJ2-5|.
CSVPSTSGPPRETQYF
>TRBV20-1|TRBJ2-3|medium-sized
CSARDSGDTRPFSTDTQYF
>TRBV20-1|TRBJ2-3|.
CSASGGAADTQYF
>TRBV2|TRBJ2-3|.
CAIRGDADTQYF
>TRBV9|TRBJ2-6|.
CASSVAFGPEGAGANVLTF
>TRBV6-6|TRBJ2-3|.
CASSYRLAGTSTDTQYF
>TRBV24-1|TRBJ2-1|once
CATSDTTLGQGGLNEQFF
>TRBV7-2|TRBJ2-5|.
CASSLSGSETQYF
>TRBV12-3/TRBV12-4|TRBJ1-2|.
CAGSMRRNTGPYGYTF
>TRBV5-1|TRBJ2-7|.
CASSLLGGSLGEQYF
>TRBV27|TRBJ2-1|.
CASSFLGGRSNEQFF
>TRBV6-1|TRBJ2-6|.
CASRPTGGLPSSGANVLTF